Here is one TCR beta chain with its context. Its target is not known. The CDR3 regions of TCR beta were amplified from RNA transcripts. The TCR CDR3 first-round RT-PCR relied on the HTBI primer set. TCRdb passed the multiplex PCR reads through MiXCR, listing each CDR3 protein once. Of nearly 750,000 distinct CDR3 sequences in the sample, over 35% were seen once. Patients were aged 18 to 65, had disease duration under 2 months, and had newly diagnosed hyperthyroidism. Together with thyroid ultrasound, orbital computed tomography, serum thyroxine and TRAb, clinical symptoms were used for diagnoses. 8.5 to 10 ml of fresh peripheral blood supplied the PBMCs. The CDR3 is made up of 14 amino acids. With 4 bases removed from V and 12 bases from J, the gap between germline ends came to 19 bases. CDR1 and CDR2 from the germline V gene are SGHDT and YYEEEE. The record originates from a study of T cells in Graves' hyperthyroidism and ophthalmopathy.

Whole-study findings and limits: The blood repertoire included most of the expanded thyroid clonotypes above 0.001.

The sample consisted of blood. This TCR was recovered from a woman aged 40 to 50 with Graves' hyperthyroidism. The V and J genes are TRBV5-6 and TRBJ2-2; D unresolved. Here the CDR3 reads CASSPWAPGAQLFF. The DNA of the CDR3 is TGTGCCAGCAGCCCCTGGGCTCCTGGTGCGCAGCTGTTTTTT.